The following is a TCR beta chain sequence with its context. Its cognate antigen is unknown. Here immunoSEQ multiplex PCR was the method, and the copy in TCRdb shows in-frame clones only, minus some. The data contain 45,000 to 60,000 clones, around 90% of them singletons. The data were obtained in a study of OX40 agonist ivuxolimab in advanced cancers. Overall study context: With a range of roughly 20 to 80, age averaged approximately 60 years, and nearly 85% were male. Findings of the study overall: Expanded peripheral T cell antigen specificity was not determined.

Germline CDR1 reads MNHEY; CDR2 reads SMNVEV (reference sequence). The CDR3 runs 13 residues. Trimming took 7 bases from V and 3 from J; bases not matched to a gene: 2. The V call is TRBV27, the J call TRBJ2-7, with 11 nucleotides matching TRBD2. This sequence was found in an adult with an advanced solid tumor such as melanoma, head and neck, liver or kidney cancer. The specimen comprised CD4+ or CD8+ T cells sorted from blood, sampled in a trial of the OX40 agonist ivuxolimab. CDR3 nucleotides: TGTGCCAGCAAAACTAGCGGGAGCTACGAGCAGTACTTC. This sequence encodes CASKTSGSYEQYF.